The 11 T cell receptor beta chains presented below share a single source sample, sequenced in a study of T cells expressing NK-cell markers. Reprocessing the 5' RACE reads, TCRdb reports a single entry for every CDR3 protein and omits DNA. Recorded here are hundreds of thousands of distinct CDR3 sequences; the top ten clones represent 3% to 4.5%. What was sequenced was blood T cells: a sorted CD56 or NKG2C T cell subset, CD4+ or CD8+ T cells, or bulk PBMC T cells (not recorded which). These receptors were obtained from a man aged 18 to 29 in good health.

CDR3 in amino acids: CASSLRRTGTSGLFYEQYF. The chain links TRBV7-9 to TRBJ2-7; TCRdb reports TRBD2, a call that lacks DNA to check it against. The germline CDR1 and CDR2 sequences are SEHNR and FQNEAQ (reference sequence). The CDR3 runs 19 residues.

The rearrangement joins TRBV12-3 or TRBV12-4 to TRBJ2-7; TCRdb picks TRBD2, but there is no DNA to check that call. CDR3 length equals 20 residues. CDR3: CASSSQTSGLAGGLLHEQYF.

The chain carries TRBV5-6 and TRBJ2-7; TCRdb's D gene call, TRBD1, goes unchecked for lack of DNA. Looked up from germline, CDR1 is SGHDT and CDR2 is YYEEEE. This CDR3 comprises 15 residues. CDR3 residues: CASSPRDRGTYEQYF. Full variable domain (rest looked up from reference TRBV5-6 and TRBJ2-7): DAGVTQSPTHLIKTRGQQVTLRCSPKSGHDTVSWYQQALGQGPQFIFQYYEEEERQRGNFPDRFSGHQFPNYSSELNVNALLLGDSALYLCASSPRDRGTYEQYFGPGTRLTVT.

The CDR3 spells CASSFRAPRQETQYF. The V call is TRBV7-9, the J call TRBJ2-5; TCRdb outputs TRBD2, but without DNA this stays unchecked. Germline assignment: CDR1 SEHNR and CDR2 FQNEAQ (reference sequence). This CDR3 is built from 15 residues.

J is TRBJ2-1 and V is TRBV4-3; TCRdb's assignment of TRBD2 cannot be checked, as there is no DNA. Germline V gives CDR1 LGHNA, CDR2 YSLEER. The CDR3 length is 16 residues. The CDR3 loop reads CASSPPTSGRASEQFF.

The chain uses TRBV27 and TRBJ2-5; the TRBD1 assignment by TCRdb is unverifiable without DNA. CDR3 size: 13 residues. Germline V gives CDR1 MNHEY, CDR2 SMNVEV (reference sequence). The CDR3 is CASSHDWGETQYF.

CDR3 residues: CASSGPRGPYEQYF. The chain is built from TRBV12-3 or TRBV12-4 and TRBJ2-7; without DNA, the TCRdb call of TRBD2 cannot be checked. The CDR3 length is 14 residues.

V is TRBV7-2 and J is TRBJ2-3; TCRdb's D call of TRBD2 is untestable without DNA. Germline-derived CDR1 and CDR2 are SGHTA and FQGNSA. This CDR3 has 15 amino acids. CDR3 sequence: CASSNSGTSTDTQYF.

The rearrangement joins TRBV4-3 to TRBJ2-1. The germline gives CDR1 LGHNA, CDR2 YSLEER. The CDR3 spans 16 residues. The CDR3 loop is CASSQGTVSSYNEQFF.

V gene TRBV19 combines with J gene TRBJ2-1; lacking DNA, the TRBD2 call made by TCRdb goes unchecked. Per germline, CDR1 LNHDA and CDR2 SQIVND (reference sequence). The length of the CDR3 is 15 residues. This CDR3 is CATRLAGGVDNEQFF.

The gene calls are TRBV12-5 and TRBJ2-3; TCRdb outputs TRBD2, but without DNA this stays unchecked. CDR1 is LGHNT and CDR2 is FRNRAP in the germline V gene. The CDR3 covers 15 residues. The CDR3 reads CASGRTSDPTDTQYF.